Given below is one T cell receptor beta chain in context. What it binds is unknown. The data derive from a study of cytomegalovirus exposure and HLA in healthy donors. Findings of the study overall: When analyzed later, a missense DCLRE1C variant was found to be linked to TCR beta V- and J-gene trimming. For presence/absence analyses, sequencing depth was assumed to be roughly uniform across donors.

PCR was performed using 60 Vbeta and 13 Jbeta primers. The data were produced by immunoSEQ multiplex PCR, yet TCRdb's version contains in-frame clones alone and is incomplete. The sample has over 150,000 clones, around 80% seen once. The receptor was derived from a young woman in good health and CMV-seropositive. The sample consisted of PBMCs.

CDR3 sequence reads: CASTQEGSSYNEQFF. In DNA form, the CDR3 reads TGTGCCAGCACCCAGGAGGGTAGCTCCTACAATGAGCAGTTCTTC. This chain connects TRBV27 to TRBJ2-1; D might be TRBD2 (6 bases). This CDR3 contains 15 residues. Germline CDR1 and CDR2: MNHEY and SMNVEV (reference sequence). V shed 7 bases and J shed 0 bases, with 13 bases lying between them.